This TCR beta chain was observed in a study of blood T cell repertoires in COVID-19. Some clones are missing from TCRdb's copy, which holds only in-frame ones; the method was immunoSEQ multiplex PCR. The data hold 400,000 to 450,000 clones, with roughly 90% observed a single time. CDR1 is SGDLS, CDR2 YYNGEE, per germline. V dropped 0 bases and J dropped 2 bases, with 9 bases sitting between them. The CDR3 length is 15 residues. The chain links TRBV9 to TRBJ2-1; no clear D. This TCR came from a young man with COVID-19, enrolled during active disease. The sequencing input was peripheral blood. DNA for the CDR3: TGTGCCAGCAGCGTAGATCCCCGGGCCTACAATGAGCAGTTCTTC. It is translated as CASSVDPRAYNEQFF.